This entry is about one T cell receptor (beta chain). These data come from a study of cytomegalovirus exposure and HLA in healthy donors. Study at large: Of the donors genotyped, 398 in all, about 80% fell in the Caucasian-associated ancestry cluster.

CDR1 and CDR2 from the germline V gene are SNHLY and FYNNEI. This CDR3 spans 17 amino acids. The ends were cut back, 0 bases at V and 6 bases at J, with 20 bases in the middle. Primers for the PCR totalled 60 Vbeta and 13 Jbeta. Produced via immunoSEQ multiplex PCR; TCRdb's table is partial and in-frame only. The repertoire includes fewer than 95,000 clones, 80% of them detected once, and approximately 2% sits in the top ten. This clonotype was obtained from a man younger than 35 in good health and CMV-seronegative. Sequences were obtained from PBMCs. The V gene is TRBV2, the J gene TRBJ1-2; no clear D. The CDR3 DNA reads as TGTGCCAGCAGTGAAGCGCGCGTGGCCCAAACGGCGGATGGCTACACCTTC. Protein: CASSEARVAQTADGYTF. The entire variable domain, with the rest obtained from reference TRBV2 and TRBJ1-2, is as follows: EPEVTQTPSHQVTQMGQEVILRCVPISNHLYFYWYRQILGQKVEFLVSFYNNEISEKSEIFDDQFSVERPDGSNFTLKIRSTKLEDSAMYFCASSEARVAQTADGYTFGSGTRLTVV.